One sample yielded the 5 T cell receptor beta chains listed below, sequenced in a study of regulatory and conventional T cells in RAG deficiency. The table came from immunoSEQ multiplex PCR; TCRdb's copy has only in-frame clones and leaves some out. Of some 22,000 clones listed, 85% to 95% are singletons. The sorted conventional CD4+ T cells were CD25-low and CD127-high, with genomic DNA sequenced. These data were also reused for a study on regulatory T cells. Per that paper: Amplification used 52 TRBV primers and 13 TRBJ primers.

Sequencing input: CD4+ T cells sorted from blood. Receptors were obtained from a human donor in good health.

This clone was found once. The rearrangement joins TRBV19 to TRBJ2-1; 9 bases match TRBD2. There are 13 residues in the CDR3. Germline CDR1 reads LNHDA; CDR2 reads SQIVND (reference sequence). J lost 4 bases, V lost 8 bases, and 3 bases had no gene match. CDR3 amino acids: CASRLAAYNEQFF. In DNA, the CDR3 is TGTGCCAGTCGACTAGCGGCTTACAATGAGCAGTTCTTC.

The rearrangement uses TRBV7-8 and TRBJ1-5, with a possible D match to TRBD1 (5 bases). Germline CDR1 and CDR2: SGHVS and FQNEAQ. This CDR3 contains 14 residues. V lost 3 bases to trimming and J lost 0 bases, with 6 bases between them. CDR3 protein: CASSFDSSNQPQHF. The CDR3 DNA is TGTGCCAGCAGCTTCGACAGTAGCAATCAGCCCCAGCATTTT.

This chain joins TRBV9 and TRBJ1-1; 9 bases fit TRBD1. There are 15 residues in the CDR3. Trimming removed 5 bases from V and 6 bases from J; junction bases left unmatched: 11. Germline V gives CDR1 SGDLS, CDR2 YYNGEE. The DNA for the CDR3 is TGTGCCAGCAGTCGTAGGACAGGGGCATTCGCTGAAGCTTTCTTT. It encodes CASSRRTGAFAEAFF.

The chain has TRBV30 and TRBJ2-7; 7 bases line up with TRBD1. Germline V CDR1 and CDR2: GTSNPN, SVGIG (reference sequence). V gave up 2 bases and J gave up 5 bases; unmatched junction bases: 18. CDR3 length: 17 residues. The DNA of the CDR3 is TGTGCCTGGAGTCACTATCCTCGGGTCGACAGGGACGACGAGCAGTACTTC. Its translation: CAWSHYPRVDRDDEQYF.

This clone was recorded once. The J gene is TRBJ2-5, the V gene TRBV6-1; D remains ambiguous. V was pared by 7 bases and J by 5 bases, with 14 bases between. The CDR3 runs 13 residues. Per germline, CDR1 MNHNS and CDR2 SASEGT. The CDR3 nucleotides are TGTGCCAGCACCGAAAACGTGGGGGAGACCCAGTACTTC. The encoded protein is CASTENVGETQYF.